Presented here are 7 T cell receptor beta chains from one specimen sequenced in a study of technical replicates of blood from several donors (dated by TCRdb to about 2017). The library was obtained by the immunoSEQ multiplex PCR assay. The immuneACCESS repertoire file appears here via TCRdb, limited to in-frame rearrangements. These files lack a portion of the clones; in checked studies, under half of the deficit traces to unresolved V genes, and the cause of the others is not known. The sample table records tens of thousands of clones; roughly 90% of these occur just once. 0.42% of the sample comes from the top ten. The sequencing input was T cells isolated from PBMCs. All receptors derive from a human donor in good health.

This CDR3 reads CASSPFVGGVEQYF. In DNA, the CDR3 is TGTGCCAGCAGTCCTTTCGTGGGGGGGGTCGAGCAGTACTTC. The V gene is TRBV28, the J gene TRBJ2-7, with 7 bases matching TRBD2. The junction had 10 bases not matched to a gene; V was cut back by 5 bases and J by 6 bases. Germline-derived CDR1 and CDR2 are MDHEN and SYDVKM. CDR3 size: 14 residues.

The chain uses TRBV5-4 and TRBJ2-1, with a weak D call TRBD1 (5 bases). V was shortened by 6 bases and J by 7 bases, with 14 bases between the two germline ends. There are 13 residues in the CDR3. Germline CDR1 SGHNT, CDR2 YYREEE (reference sequence). The CDR3 nucleotides are TGTGCCAGCACCTTCAGCCAGGGAAATGAGCAGTTCTTC. Its translation is CASTFSQGNEQFF.

The chain carries TRBV28 and TRBJ2-7; the match to TRBD1 covers 11 bases. Germline CDR1 is MDHEN and CDR2 is SYDVKM. The junction had 19 bases not matched to a gene; V was cut back by 5 bases and J by 4 bases. The CDR3 sequence is 19 residues long. The CDR3 coding sequence is TGTGCCAGCAGTCCCCTCACTCCGGACAGGGGGCGTATAAAATACGAGCAGTACTTC. Translated, it gives CASSPLTPDRGRIKYEQYF.

In this sample, this clone turned up once. The rearrangement uses TRBV19 and TRBJ2-7, with 12 bases that match TRBD2. Germline assignment: CDR1 LNHDA and CDR2 SQIVND (reference sequence). J was trimmed by 2 bases and V by 5 bases; bases with no gene match: 13. This CDR3 is 18 amino acids long. The CDR3 DNA is TGTGCCAGTAGTCCACTAGCGGGAGGATTTTACGGCACCTACGAGCAGTACTTC. Its protein product is CASSPLAGGFYGTYEQYF.

This chain uses TRBV6-1 with TRBJ1-2, with a weak D call TRBD1 (5 bases). The CDR3 extends over 14 amino acids. Germline V gene data show CDR1 as MNHNS and CDR2 as SASEGT. V was pared by 0 bases and J by 5 bases, with 10 bases between. The CDR3: CASSEALGGYGYTF. The CDR3 DNA reads as TGTGCCAGCAGTGAAGCGTTGGGGGGGTATGGCTACACCTTC.

V and J are TRBV6-4 and TRBJ2-5; unclear D gene. The CDR3 length is 14 residues. In germline, CDR1 is MRHNA, CDR2 SNTAGT. Between the trimmed V and J ends, which lost 7 bases and 0 bases, there was a span of 12 bases. This CDR3 reads CASIRKQYQETQYF. In DNA form, the CDR3 reads TGTGCCAGCATCAGGAAACAGTACCAAGAGACCCAGTACTTC.

The chain carries TRBV7-3 and TRBJ1-1; D is unclear. The CDR3 loop spans 13 amino acids. V was clipped by 2 bases and J by 0 bases, with 4 bases between them. Germline V gives CDR1 SGHTA, CDR2 FQGTGA. This CDR3 is CASSLVVNTEAFF. DNA for the CDR3: TGTGCCAGCAGCTTAGTAGTGAACACTGAAGCTTTCTTT.